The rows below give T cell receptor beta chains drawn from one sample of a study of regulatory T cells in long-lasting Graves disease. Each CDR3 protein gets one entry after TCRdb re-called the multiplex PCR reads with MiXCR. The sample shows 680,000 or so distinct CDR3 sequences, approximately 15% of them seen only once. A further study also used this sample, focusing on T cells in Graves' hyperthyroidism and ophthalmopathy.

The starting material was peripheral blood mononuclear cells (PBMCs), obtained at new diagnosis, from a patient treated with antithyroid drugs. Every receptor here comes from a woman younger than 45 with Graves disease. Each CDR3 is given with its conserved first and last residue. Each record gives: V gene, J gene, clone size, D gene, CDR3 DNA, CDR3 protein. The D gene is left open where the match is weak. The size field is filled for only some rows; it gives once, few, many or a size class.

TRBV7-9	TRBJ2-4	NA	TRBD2	TGTGCCAGCACCTCAAGCGGGGCACTTATAGCCAAAAACATTCAGTACTTC	CASTSSGALIAKNIQYF
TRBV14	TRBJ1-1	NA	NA	TGTGCCAGCAGAAGGGCAGATTGGGGGAGTAAAGCTTTCTTT	CASRRADWGSKAFF
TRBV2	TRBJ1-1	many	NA	TGTGCCAGCAGCGCCCGATGGGGTGAAGCTTTCTTT	CASSARWGEAFF
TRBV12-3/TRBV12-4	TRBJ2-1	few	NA	TGTGCCAGCAGTCGCCGAGGAAGAAGGGGCGTACCGGGTGAGCAGTTCTTC	CASSRRGRRGVPGEQFF
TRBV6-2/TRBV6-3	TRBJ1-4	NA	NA	TGTGCCAGCGGAAGGGGGTCGGGTGAAAAACTGTTTTTT	CASGRGSGEKLFF
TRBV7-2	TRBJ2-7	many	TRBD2	TGTGCCAGCAGCCACGGCCGGATAGCGGGAGACGAGCAGTACTTC	CASSHGRIAGDEQYF
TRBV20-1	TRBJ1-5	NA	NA	TGCAGTGCTGTCCGACAGATATATAGCAATCAGCCCCAGCATTTT	CSAVRQIYSNQPQHF
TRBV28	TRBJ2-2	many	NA	TGTGCCAGCAGTTCCCTCCGGGACGCCGCCCGGGGGGAGCTGTTTTTT	CASSSLRDAARGELFF
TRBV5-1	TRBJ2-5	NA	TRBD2	TGCGCCAGCAGCTTGCAGGGATCGCTAGCGGGAGTAGAGACCCAGTACTTC	CASSLQGSLAGVETQYF
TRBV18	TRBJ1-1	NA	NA	TGTGCCAGCTCACGATCCTCAGACGTAATGAACACTGAAGCTTTCTTT	CASSRSSDVMNTEAFF